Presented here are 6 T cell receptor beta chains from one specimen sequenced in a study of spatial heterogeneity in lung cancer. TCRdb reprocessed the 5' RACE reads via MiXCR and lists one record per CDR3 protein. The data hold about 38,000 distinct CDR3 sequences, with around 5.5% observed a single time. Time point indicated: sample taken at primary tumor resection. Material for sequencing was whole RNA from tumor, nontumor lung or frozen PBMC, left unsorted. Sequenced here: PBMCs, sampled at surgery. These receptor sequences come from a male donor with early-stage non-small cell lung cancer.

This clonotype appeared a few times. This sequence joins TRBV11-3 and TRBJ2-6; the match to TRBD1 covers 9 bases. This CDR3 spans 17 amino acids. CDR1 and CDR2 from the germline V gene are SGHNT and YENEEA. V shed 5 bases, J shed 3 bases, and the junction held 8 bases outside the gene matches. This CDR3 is CASSKGQGYGGANVLTF. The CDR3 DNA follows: TGTGCCAGCAGCAAAGGACAGGGGTATGGTGGGGCCAACGTCCTGACTTTC.

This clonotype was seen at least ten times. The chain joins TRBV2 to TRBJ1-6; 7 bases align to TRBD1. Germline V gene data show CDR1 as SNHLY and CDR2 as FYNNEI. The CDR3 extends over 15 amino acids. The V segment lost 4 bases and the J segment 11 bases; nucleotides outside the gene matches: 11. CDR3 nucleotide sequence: TGTGCCAGCAGTGGCAACAGGGGAGGCCAAGCACCCCTCCACTTT. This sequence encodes CASSGNRGGQAPLHF.

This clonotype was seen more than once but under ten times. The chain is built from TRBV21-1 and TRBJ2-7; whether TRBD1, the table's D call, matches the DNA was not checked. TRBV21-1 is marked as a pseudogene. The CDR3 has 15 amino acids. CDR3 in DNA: TGTGCCAGCAGCCCCCGTGGACAGGGTACCTACGAGCAGTACTTC. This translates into CASSPRGQGTYEQYF.

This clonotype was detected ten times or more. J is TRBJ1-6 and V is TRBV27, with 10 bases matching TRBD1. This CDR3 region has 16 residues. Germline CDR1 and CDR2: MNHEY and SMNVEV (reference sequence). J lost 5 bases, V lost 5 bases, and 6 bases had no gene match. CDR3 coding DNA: TGTGCCAGCAGTAGGGGGACAGGGGTCGATAATTCACCCCTCCACTTT. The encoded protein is CASSRGTGVDNSPLHF.

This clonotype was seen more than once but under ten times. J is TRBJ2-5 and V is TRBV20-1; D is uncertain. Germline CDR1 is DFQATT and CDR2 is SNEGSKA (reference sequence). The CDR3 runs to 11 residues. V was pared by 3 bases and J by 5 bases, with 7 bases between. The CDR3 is CSARQVETQYF. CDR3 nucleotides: TGCAGTGCTAGGCAGGTGGAGACCCAGTACTTC.

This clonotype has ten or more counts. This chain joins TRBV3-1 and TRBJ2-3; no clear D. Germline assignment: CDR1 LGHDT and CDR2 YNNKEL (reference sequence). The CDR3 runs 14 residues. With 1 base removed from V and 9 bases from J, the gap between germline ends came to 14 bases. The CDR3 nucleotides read TGTGCCAGCAGCCAAGGTCTCGGCAGGCGGACGCAGTATTTT. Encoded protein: CASSQGLGRRTQYF.